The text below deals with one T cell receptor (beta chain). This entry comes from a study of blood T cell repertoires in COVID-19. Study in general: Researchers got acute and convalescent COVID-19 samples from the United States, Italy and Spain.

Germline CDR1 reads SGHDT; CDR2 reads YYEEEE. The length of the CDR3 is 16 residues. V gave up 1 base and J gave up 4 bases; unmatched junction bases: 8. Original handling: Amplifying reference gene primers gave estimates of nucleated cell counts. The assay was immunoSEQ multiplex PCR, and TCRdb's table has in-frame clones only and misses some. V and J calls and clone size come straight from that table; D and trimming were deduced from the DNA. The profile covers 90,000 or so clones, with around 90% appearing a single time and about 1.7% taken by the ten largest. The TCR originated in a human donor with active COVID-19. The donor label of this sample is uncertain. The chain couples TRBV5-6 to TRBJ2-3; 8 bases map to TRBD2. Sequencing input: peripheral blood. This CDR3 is CASSLPGGALADTQYF. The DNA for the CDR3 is TGTGCCAGCAGCTTGCCCGGGGGGGCCTTGGCAGATACGCAGTATTTT.